The clone carrying this T cell receptor beta chain occurred a few times. No antigen is known for it. The sample belongs to a study of response to subunit inactivated influenza vaccine. Overall study findings and caveats: Authors suggested each seasonal flu vaccination may recruit only limited numbers of new T cells.

Trimming stripped 5 bases from V and 2 bases from J, with 11 bases between. The length of the CDR3 is 14 residues. CDR1 is SGHAT and CDR2 is FQNNGV in the germline V gene. Each CDR3 protein gets one entry after TCRdb re-called the RT-PCR reads with MiXCR. This table has more than 700,000 distinct CDR3 sequences, 21% appearing once. The receptor comes from a middle-aged man who received an inactivated influenza vaccine. The V gene is TRBV11-2, the J gene TRBJ2-3, with D possibly matching TRBD1 (6 bases). The input for sequencing was PBMCs from blood, taken more than 4 days after vaccination. The CDR3 DNA is TGTGCCAGCAGCCCAAGGACAGACACAGATACGCAGTATTTT. It codes for CASSPRTDTDTQYF.